A single sample gave rise to the 12 T cell receptor beta chains below, sequenced in a study of blood T cell repertoires in COVID-19. The repertoire was sequenced with immunoSEQ multiplex PCR; TCRdb's copy has only in-frame clones and lacks some. The sample holds fewer than 300,000 clones, approximately 86% seen once. Sample: peripheral blood. These receptors were taken from a woman aged 18-30 years with acute or convalescent COVID-19.

The gene calls are TRBV5-1 and TRBJ2-7; TRBD1 might be the D (5 bases). The CDR3 sequence is 14 residues long. V lost 5 bases to trimming and J lost 0 bases, with 12 bases between them. Germline values: CDR1 SGHRS, CDR2 YFSETQ. The CDR3 DNA reads as TGCGCCAGCAGGGTGACGGACATCTCCTACGAGCAGTACTTC. Encoded protein: CASRVTDISYEQYF.

The gene calls are TRBV19 and TRBJ1-2, with 8 nucleotides matching TRBD1. The CDR3 has 15 amino acids. Germline V lookup: CDR1 LNHDA, CDR2 SQIVND (reference sequence). Unmatched junction bases numbered 14, after V lost 8 bases and J lost 6 bases. CDR3 loop: CASRKTGQALDGYTF. CDR3 sequence (DNA): TGTGCCAGTCGAAAAACGGGACAGGCCCTCGATGGCTACACCTTC.

The V gene is TRBV5-4, the J gene TRBJ2-4, with D possibly matching TRBD2 (6 bases). Germline V gives CDR1 SGHNT, CDR2 YYREEE (reference sequence). The length of the CDR3 is 16 residues. V lost 0 bases, J lost 14 bases, and 24 bases lay in between. CDR3 DNA sequence: TGTGCCAGCAGCTTGGAACCCTCGCGGGACCGCAAGCTGGAGTACTTC. Translating gives CASSLEPSRDRKLEYF.

J is TRBJ1-2 and V is TRBV29-1, with D tentatively TRBD1 (6 bases). V was clipped by 7 bases and J by 8 bases, with 38 bases between them. CDR1 is SQVTM and CDR2 is ANQGSEA in the germline V gene. The CDR3 totals 19 residues. The CDR3 DNA sequence: TGCAGCGCACCCGCCCCAGGGGTAGGCGGTGGAAGTTGGCCCCGGGGCTACACCTTC. Protein sequence: CSAPAPGVGGGSWPRGYTF.

This clone was detected only once. The chain couples TRBV28 to TRBJ2-7, with TRBD1 matching over 9 bases. The CDR3 is 14 amino acids. V lost 5 bases and J lost 6; bases outside the gene matches: 8. CDR1 is MDHEN and CDR2 is SYDVKM in the germline V gene. Here the CDR3 DNA reads TGTGCCAGCAGTCCACCGGGACAGGGCCTCGAGCAGTACTTC. Translating gives CASSPPGQGLEQYF.

The chain couples TRBV6-5 to TRBJ2-7; 11 bases match TRBD2. CDR1 is MNHEY and CDR2 is SVGAGI in the germline V gene. This CDR3 region has 15 residues. Trimming at V came to 0 bases and at J to 9 bases, leaving 7 bases not matched to a gene. The CDR3 DNA sequence: TGTGCCAGCAGTTACTCGGGTAGCGGGAGGGTCTTGCAGTACTTC. Residues: CASSYSGSGRVLQYF.

The rearrangement joins TRBV4-1 to TRBJ2-3, with 14 positions matching TRBD2. With 5 bases clipped from V and 6 bases from J, the junction kept 10 bases outside the gene matches. The CDR3 is 17 amino acids. In germline, CDR1 is MGHRA, CDR2 YSYEKL. The CDR3 spells CASSKGLAGVSVDTQYF. For the CDR3, the DNA is TGCGCCAGCAGCAAGGGACTAGCGGGAGTCTCGGTGGATACGCAGTATTTT.

The CDR3 sequence: CASSQDRGTGGYTF. The CDR3 nucleotides read TGCGCCAGCAGCCAAGATAGGGGGACCGGAGGCTACACCTTC. J is TRBJ1-2 and V is TRBV4-3; the D gene is possibly TRBD1 (6 bases). Deletions cut 0 bases from V and 8 bases from J, with 13 bases between. This CDR3 is 14 amino acids long. Germline values: CDR1 LGHNA, CDR2 YSLEER.

The chain couples TRBV6-5 to TRBJ2-1; 12 nucleotides line up with TRBD2. The CDR3 runs to 15 residues. V was pared by 6 bases and J by 6 bases, with 6 bases of the junction left unmatched. The germline CDR1 and CDR2 sequences are MNHEY and SVGAGI. The CDR3 sequence: CASRLTSGSPNEQFF. DNA for the CDR3: TGTGCCAGCAGGCTGACTAGCGGGAGTCCCAATGAGCAGTTCTTC.

In this sample, this clone turned up once. The CDR3 reads CATSVGGREQFF. Here the CDR3 DNA reads TGTGCCACCAGTGTAGGGGGCCGGGAGCAGTTCTTC. This rearrangement joins TRBV24-1 to TRBJ2-1; 7 bases are a match to TRBD1. The CDR3 is made up of 12 amino acids. Per the germline V gene, CDR1 is KGHDR and CDR2 is SFDVKD. V lost 5 bases and J lost 10; bases outside the gene matches: 4.

V and J are TRBV7-2 and TRBJ2-7, with D tentatively TRBD1 (6 bases). The CDR3 runs to 15 residues. V was pared by 5 bases and J by 6 bases, with 20 bases between. CDR1 SGHTA and CDR2 FQGNSA come from the germline V gene. The CDR3 protein is CASSLLPGQGGEQYF. As DNA, the CDR3 is TGTGCCAGCAGCCTACTGCCGGGACAAGGGGGCGAGCAGTACTTC.

The gene calls are TRBV5-5 and TRBJ1-4, with D tentatively TRBD1 (6 bases). CDR3 length equals 17 residues. Looked up from germline, CDR1 is SGHKS and CDR2 is YYEKEE (reference sequence). Trimming took off 3 bases at V and 8 bases at J, with 23 bases between the two ends. The CDR3 reads CASSSGRKQGYQEKLFF. CDR3 DNA sequence: TGTGCCAGCAGCTCGGGGCGAAAACAGGGATATCAAGAAAAACTGTTTTTT.